The rows below give T cell receptor beta chains drawn from one sample of a study of T cell repertoires in ileal Crohn's disease. The table came from immunoSEQ multiplex PCR; TCRdb's copy has only in-frame clones and leaves some out. The table lists 12,000 or so clones, around 72% of them singletons. The sequenced material came from ileal tissue. Every receptor here comes from an adult with Crohn's disease. Both conserved end residues are part of each CDR3. D genes are given only for firm matches. For some rows the clone size is stated as once, few or many, or as a class when expanded; others skip it.

CDR3 DNA	CDR3 protein	J gene	D gene	V gene	clone size
TGCGCCAGCAGCCAAGATGCGCAGGGTTATGGCTACACCTTC	CASSQDAQGYGYTF	TRBJ1-2	NA	TRBV4-3	NA
TGTGCCAGCAGTGAATCGAGAGGGGGTTATGTTAATCAGCCCCAGCATTTT	CASSESRGGYVNQPQHF	TRBJ1-5	NA	TRBV6-1	NA
TGTGCCAGCACTTTAGCCGGGACAGCATTATTGGGGGAAAAACTGTTTTTT	CASTLAGTALLGEKLFF	TRBJ1-4	TRBD1	TRBV5-6	NA
TGTGCCAGCAGAGCTCTCCTAACTTCGTACCAAGAGACCCAGTACTTC	CASRALLTSYQETQYF	TRBJ2-5	NA	TRBV27	few
TGTGCCATCAGGCCGACAGAGAGCTCCTACGAGCAGTACTTC	CAIRPTESSYEQYF	TRBJ2-7	NA	TRBV10-3	NA
TGTGCCAGCAGCGCGGCCGGGACAGGGAAGTATGGCTACACCTTC	CASSAAGTGKYGYTF	TRBJ1-2	TRBD1	TRBV5-4	NA
TGTGCCATTCGTTCTAGCGGGGGGGCAGACGGGGAGCTGTTTTTT	CAIRSSGGADGELFF	TRBJ2-2	TRBD2	TRBV10-3	NA
TGTGCCAGTAGCTATCAAGACAGCAACTTCTACGAGCAGTACTTC	CASSYQDSNFYEQYF	TRBJ2-7	NA	TRBV19	NA
TGCAGCGTTGCTGGGGGCAACGACTATGGCTACACCTTC	CSVAGGNDYGYTF	TRBJ1-2	NA	TRBV29-1	NA
TGTGCCACCAGAACAAACAGGGATAAGAACACTGAAGCTTTCTTT	CATRTNRDKNTEAFF	TRBJ1-1	NA	TRBV27	NA
TGCGCCAGCAGCTTGGGACTTCACCCCGGGGAGCTGTTTTTT	CASSLGLHPGELFF	TRBJ2-2	NA	TRBV5-1	NA
TGCAGCGTTGGGCTGATGAACACTGAAGCTTTCTTT	CSVGLMNTEAFF	TRBJ1-1	NA	TRBV29-1	NA
TGTGCCAGCAGTTCCCCGGACAGGGATGCCCCCACAGATACGCAGTATTTT	CASSSPDRDAPTDTQYF	TRBJ2-3	TRBD1	TRBV25-1	NA
TGTGCCAGCAGCCCCCGTGGAGCTCTGACCCAGTACTTC	CASSPRGALTQYF	TRBJ2-5	NA	TRBV6-5	NA
TGTGCCACCACGGACAGGGTAGGCAATGAGCAGTTCTTC	CATTDRVGNEQFF	TRBJ2-1	TRBD1	TRBV6-5	NA
TGTGCCAGCAGCTTGGCAGGGGCATCGAACACTGAAGCTTTCTTT	CASSLAGASNTEAFF	TRBJ1-1	NA	TRBV5-4	NA
TGTGCCAGCACATTGGGGACAGGGGAGGTGGATGGCTACACCTTC	CASTLGTGEVDGYTF	TRBJ1-2	TRBD1	TRBV7-9	NA
TGTGCCAGTAGGTCTTTCTCGAACACCGGGGAGCTGTTTTTT	CASRSFSNTGELFF	TRBJ2-2	NA	TRBV19	NA
TGTGCCAGCAGTGCACGGGGAGAGCAGTACTTC	CASSARGEQYF	TRBJ2-7	NA	TRBV25-1	NA
TGTGCCAGCCAATGGGGAGGGAGGTCTAACTATGGCTACACCTTC	CASQWGGRSNYGYTF	TRBJ1-2	NA	TRBV6-1	once
TGTGCCAGCACCCCGGGGCGGGTAGCGGGGGCCACCTACGAGCAGTACTTC	CASTPGRVAGATYEQYF	TRBJ2-7	TRBD2	TRBV2	NA
TGTGCCAGCAAGGAGGCCCCTAACTATGGCTACACCTTC	CASKEAPNYGYTF	TRBJ1-2	NA	TRBV27	few
TGTGCCAGCAGCCTTGGTGGGGGCACTCAGCCCCAGCATTTT	CASSLGGGTQPQHF	TRBJ1-5	NA	TRBV7-9	NA